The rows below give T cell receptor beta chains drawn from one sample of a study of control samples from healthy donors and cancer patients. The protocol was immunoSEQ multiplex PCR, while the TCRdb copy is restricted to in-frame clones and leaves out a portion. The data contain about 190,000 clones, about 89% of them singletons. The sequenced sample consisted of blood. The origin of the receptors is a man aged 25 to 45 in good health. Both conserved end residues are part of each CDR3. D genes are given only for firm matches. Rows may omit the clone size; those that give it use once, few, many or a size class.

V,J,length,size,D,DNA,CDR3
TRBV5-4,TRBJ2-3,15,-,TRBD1,TGTGCCAGCAGCCAGAACACAGGGGGCGCAGATACGCAGTATTTT,CASSQNTGGADTQYF
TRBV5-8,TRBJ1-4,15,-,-,TGTGCCAGCAGCCCAAACCCGGGACGTCTGAAGGGGCTGTTTTTT,CASSPNPGRLKGLFF
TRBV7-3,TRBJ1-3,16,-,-,TGTGCCAGCAGCTTAAGGGGCCCAGGAGCTGGAAACACCATATATTTT,CASSLRGPGAGNTIYF
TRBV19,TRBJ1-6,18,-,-,TGTGCCAGTAGTATACGGCCAGGGGAGAGGTCCTATAATTCACCCCTCCACTTT,CASSIRPGERSYNSPLHF
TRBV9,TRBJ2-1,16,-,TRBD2,TGTGCCAGCAGCAGTTTAGCGGGGGGGCCTTACAATGAGCAGTTCTTC,CASSSLAGGPYNEQFF
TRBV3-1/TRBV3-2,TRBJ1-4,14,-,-,TGTGCCAGCAGCCTTAAAACCGGGACGGGGAAACTGTTTTTT,CASSLKTGTGKLFF
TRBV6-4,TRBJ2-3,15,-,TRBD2,TGTGCCAGCAGTGAACAACGGGGGGGCACAGATACGCAGTATTTT,CASSEQRGGTDTQYF
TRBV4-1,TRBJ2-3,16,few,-,TGCGCCAGCAGCCAAGTCAATCTTGTTAGCACAGATACGCAGTATTTT,CASSQVNLVSTDTQYF
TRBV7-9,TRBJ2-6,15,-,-,TGTGCCAGCAGCTTAAGGGGTACTGGGGCCAACGTCCTGACTTTC,CASSLRGTGANVLTF
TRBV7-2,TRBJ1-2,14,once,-,TGTGCCAGCAGCTTAGGGGCTTCGGGGTATGGCTACACCTTC,CASSLGASGYGYTF
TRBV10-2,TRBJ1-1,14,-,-,TGCGCCAGCAGCAGACAAGGGACGAACACTGAAGCTTTCTTT,CASSRQGTNTEAFF
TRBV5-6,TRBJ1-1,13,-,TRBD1,TGTGCCAGCAGCCCTGGGACAGCTATAGGGGCTTTCTTT,CASSPGTAIGAFF
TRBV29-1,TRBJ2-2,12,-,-,TGCAGCGTTGGGGGATTCACCGGGGAGCTGTTTTTT,CSVGGFTGELFF
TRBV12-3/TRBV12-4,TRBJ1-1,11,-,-,TGTGCCAGCAGTTCCCACACTGAAGCTTTCTTT,CASSSHTEAFF
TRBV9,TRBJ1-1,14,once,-,TGTGCCAGCAGCGTAATTCCCGGCAGCCATGAAGCTTTCTTT,CASSVIPGSHEAFF
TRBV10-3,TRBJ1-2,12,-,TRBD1,TGTGCCATCGGGACAGGGGCCGTTGGCTACACCTTC,CAIGTGAVGYTF
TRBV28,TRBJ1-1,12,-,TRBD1,TGTGCCAGCAGTTTTTCCGACAGGGGATCTTTCTTT,CASSFSDRGSFF
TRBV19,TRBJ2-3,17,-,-,TGTGCCAGTAGCCACCCCAACTTTAGGGGGAGCACAGATACGCAGTATTTT,CASSHPNFRGSTDTQYF
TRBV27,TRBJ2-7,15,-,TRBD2,TGTGCCAGCAGTCCCCGCCAGCGGGGTTCCTACGAGCAGTACTTC,CASSPRQRGSYEQYF
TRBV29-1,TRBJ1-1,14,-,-,TGCAGCGTTGTATTAGAGGGGACGGACACTGAAGCTTTCTTT,CSVVLEGTDTEAFF
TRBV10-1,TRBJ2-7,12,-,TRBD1,TGCGCCAGCAGGGACAGGGTAAAGGAGCAGTACTTC,CASRDRVKEQYF
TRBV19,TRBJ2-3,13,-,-,TGTGCCAGTAGTAGTAATTCGCAAGATACGCAGTATTTT,CASSSNSQDTQYF
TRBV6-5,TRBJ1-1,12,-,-,TGTGCCAGCATTTCGACGAACACTGAAGCTTTCTTT,CASISTNTEAFF
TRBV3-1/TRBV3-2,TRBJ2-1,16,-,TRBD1,TGTGCCAGCAGCCAAGTTTGGGGGACAGGGGTTGGTGAGCAGTTCTTC,CASSQVWGTGVGEQFF
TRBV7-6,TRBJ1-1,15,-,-,TGTGCCAGCAGCTTAGCGCGTACAGTGAACACTGAAGCTTTCTTT,CASSLARTVNTEAFF
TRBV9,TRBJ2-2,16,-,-,TGTGCCAGCAGCGTATCGCCGGCTGCGAACACCGGGGAGCTGTTTTTT,CASSVSPAANTGELFF
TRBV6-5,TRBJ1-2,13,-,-,TGTGCCAGCACCCCGGGACCCGCCTATGGCTACACCTTC,CASTPGPAYGYTF
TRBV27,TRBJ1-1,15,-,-,TGTGCCAGCAGTCTTGACAGTCCGCAGAACACTGAAGCTTTCTTT,CASSLDSPQNTEAFF